This section outlines one T cell receptor (beta chain) sequence together with its context. At one end, the junction sequence differs from germline, possibly due to a read error. This sample is part of a study of tumor and adjacent non-tumor tissue in lung cancer. Three rounds of nested PCR, following a modified ARM-PCR protocol, produced the TCRbeta library. TCRdb re-analysed the multiplex PCR reads in MiXCR, keeping a single row per CDR3 protein. The table lists fewer than 75,000 distinct CDR3 sequences, about 77% of them singletons. The template was RNA from unsorted bulk tissue. More than 3 cm separated this lung sample from the edge of the tumor. The origin of this receptor is a man aged 60 to 75 with non-small cell lung cancer. The specimen was distant non-tumor lung tissue.

The CDR3 region is CASSLDGAGGGNERFF. The DNA of the CDR3 is TGTGCCAGCAGCTTAGATGGGGCAGGGGGAGGCAATGAGCGGTTCTTC. This chain links TRBV11-3 with TRBJ2-1; D is perhaps TRBD1 (7 bases). This CDR3 comprises 16 residues. CDR1 and CDR2 from the germline V gene are SGHNT and YENEEA.